The sequence of this TCR beta chain was determined in a study of T cell changes during pregnancy in multiple sclerosis. This CDR3 has 14 residues. Only in-frame clones appear in the TCRdb table, and some are missing; sequencing was by immunoSEQ multiplex PCR. The sample has about 38,000 clones; approximately 92% are singletons. This clonotype originated in a female donor with multiple sclerosis, enrolled in a pregnancy study. Sequencing used CD8+ T cells from peripheral blood mononuclear cells, obtained in the third trimester of pregnancy. The chain recombines TRBV21-1 with TRBJ1-3. TRBV21-1 is an annotated pseudogene. In DNA form, the CDR3 reads TGTGCCAGCAGCACCCTACCGGGGAGAAACACCATATATTTT. It encodes CASSTLPGRNTIYF.